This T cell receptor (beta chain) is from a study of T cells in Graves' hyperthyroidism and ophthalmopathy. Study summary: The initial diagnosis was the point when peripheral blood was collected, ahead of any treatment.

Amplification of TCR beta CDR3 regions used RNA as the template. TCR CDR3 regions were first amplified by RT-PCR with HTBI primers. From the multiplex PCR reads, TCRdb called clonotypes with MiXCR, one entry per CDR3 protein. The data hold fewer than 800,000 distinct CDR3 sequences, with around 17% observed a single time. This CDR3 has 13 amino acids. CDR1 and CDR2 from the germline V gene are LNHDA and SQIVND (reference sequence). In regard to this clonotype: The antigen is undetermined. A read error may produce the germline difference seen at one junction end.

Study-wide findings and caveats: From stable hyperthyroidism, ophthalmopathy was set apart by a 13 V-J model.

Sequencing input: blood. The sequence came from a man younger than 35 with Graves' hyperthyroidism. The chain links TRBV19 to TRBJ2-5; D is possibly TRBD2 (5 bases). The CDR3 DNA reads TGTGCCAGGACTAAGCCCCCCCAAGGGACCCAGTACTTC. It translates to CARTKPPQGTQYF.